The 21 T cell receptor beta chains listed next were all sequenced from one sample in a study of cytomegalovirus exposure and HLA in healthy donors. With 60 Vbeta and 13 Jbeta primers, the PCR was carried out. The method was immunoSEQ multiplex PCR; TCRdb's version includes in-frame clones alone and lacks a portion of them. Seen here are some 120,000 clones, 70% to 85% observed once, and the top ten hold approximately 3.9%. The sequenced sample was PBMCs. These receptors came from a man aged 40-55 years in good health and CMV-seropositive.

This chain uses TRBV10-3 with TRBJ2-5; 8 bases are shared with TRBD1. Germline-derived CDR1 and CDR2 are ENHRY and SYGVKD. The CDR3 extends over 13 amino acids. V shed 6 bases, J shed 3 bases, and the junction held 3 bases outside the gene matches. CDR3 sequence reads: CAISPDREETQYF. The CDR3 nucleotides are TGTGCCATCAGCCCGGACAGGGAAGAGACCCAGTACTTC.

This rearrangement joins TRBV19 to TRBJ2-2; D perhaps matches TRBD1 (5 bases). Per germline, CDR1 LNHDA and CDR2 SQIVND (reference sequence). Trimming removed 3 bases from V and 5 bases from J, with 13 bases in between. This CDR3 has 15 amino acids. In nucleotides, the CDR3 is TGTGCCAGTAGTATCGGGCCAGGGAAGACCGGGGAGCTGTTTTTT. Translating gives CASSIGPGKTGELFF.

The genes are TRBV19 and TRBJ1-5, with D perhaps matching TRBD1 (5 bases). V lost 7 bases, J lost 4 bases, and 17 bases lay in between. Germline lookup yields CDR1 LNHDA and CDR2 SQIVND (reference sequence). This CDR3 is 15 amino acids long. The CDR3 loop reads CASTLTRQQNQPQHF. CDR3 sequence (DNA): TGTGCCAGTACCTTAACCCGACAGCAGAATCAGCCCCAGCATTTT. The full variable domain, completed using reference TRBV19 and TRBJ1-5, is DGGITQSPKYLFRKEGQNVTLSCEQNLNHDAMYWYRQDPGQGLRLIYYSQIVNDFQKGDIAEGYSVSREKKESFPLTVTSAQKNPTAFYLCASTLTRQQNQPQHFGDGTRLSIL.

In this sample, this clone turned up a few times. The J gene is TRBJ2-2, the V gene TRBV15; 8 bases match TRBD1. The length of the CDR3 is 19 residues. Losses at the gene ends were 2 bases for V and 5 bases for J; bases not matched to a gene: 16. Germline CDR1 reads LNHNV; CDR2 reads YYDKDF (reference sequence). The CDR3 here is CATSRPYRGTGPSTGELFF. The DNA of the CDR3 is TGTGCCACCAGCAGACCCTACAGAGGGACAGGACCCTCTACCGGGGAGCTGTTTTTT. Filled out from reference TRBV15 and TRBJ2-2, the complete variable domain reads DAMVIQNPRYQVTQFGKPVTLSCSQTLNHNVMYWYQQKSSQAPKLLFHYYDKDFNNEADTPDNFQSRRPNTSFCFLDIRSPGLGDTAMYLCATSRPYRGTGPSTGELFFGEGSRLTVL.

The chain uses TRBV7-9 and TRBJ1-5, with 7 positions matching TRBD1. The V and J ends lost 5 bases and 1 base, in that order; junction bases with no gene match: 5. The CDR3 has 15 residues. Germline V gene data show CDR1 as SEHNR and CDR2 as FQNEAQ (reference sequence). As DNA, the CDR3 is TGTGCCAGCAGCGCAGGGGGAAGAAGCAATCAGCCCCAGCATTTT. Translating it yields CASSAGGRSNQPQHF.

The genes are TRBV4-1 and TRBJ2-5; maybe TRBD2 (6 bases). The CDR3 contains 14 residues. V dropped 3 bases and J dropped 1 base, with 9 bases sitting between them. Germline CDR1 is MGHRA and CDR2 is YSYEKL. The CDR3 region has the DNA TGCGCCAGCAGCCATCCGGGACTCCAAGAGACCCAGTACTTC. Residues: CASSHPGLQETQYF.

J is TRBJ1-1 and V is TRBV6-6; 11 bases match TRBD1. This CDR3 is 14 amino acids long. V lost 6 bases and J lost 6; bases outside the gene matches: 6. Germline V CDR1 and CDR2: MNHNY, SVGAGI (reference sequence). The CDR3 DNA reads as TGTGCCAGCAGCCAAGGACAGGGGGCCTCTGAAGCTTTCTTT. It yields the protein CASSQGQGASEAFF.

V gene TRBV7-9 combines with J gene TRBJ2-5; unclear D gene. V was cut by 5 bases and J by 5 bases, with 18 bases left in between. The CDR3 covers 15 residues. The V gene's germline CDR1 is SEHNR and CDR2 FQNEAQ (reference sequence). CDR3 amino acids: CASSQPLQQAETQYF. The CDR3 region has the DNA TGTGCCAGCAGCCAACCGCTGCAACAAGCGGAGACCCAGTACTTC.

This clone has more than one count but fewer than ten. This chain joins TRBV5-1 and TRBJ2-5, with TRBD1 identical over 8 bases. Trimming took 5 bases from V and 2 from J; bases not matched to a gene: 5. CDR3 length equals 14 residues. Germline V gene data show CDR1 as SGHRS and CDR2 as YFSETQ. The CDR3 nucleotides read TGCGCCAGCAGGGCCCGACAGGGGCAAGAGACCCAGTACTTC. It codes for CASRARQGQETQYF.

This clone has only one observation. The V call is TRBV30, the J call TRBJ1-3; D remains ambiguous. CDR1 and CDR2 from the germline V gene are GTSNPN and SVGIG (reference sequence). CDR3 length equals 14 residues. V was cut by 4 bases and J by 4 bases, with 14 bases left in between. The CDR3 reads CAWTEGTLGNTIYF. CDR3 bases: TGTGCCTGGACCGAGGGTACACTCGGAAACACCATATATTTT.

The table lists this clone with a few counts. The rearrangement joins TRBV28 to TRBJ2-4, with D perhaps matching TRBD1 (5 bases). V lost 8 bases and J lost 2, with 10 bases in between. The V gene's germline CDR1 is MDHEN and CDR2 SYDVKM. The CDR3 consists of 13 residues. The CDR3 here is CASSRTTKNIQYF. The CDR3 DNA reads as TGTGCCAGCTCGAGGACAACCAAAAACATTCAGTACTTC.

The chain joins TRBV5-1 to TRBJ1-4; 7 nucleotides align to TRBD1. Germline V gives CDR1 SGHRS, CDR2 YFSETQ. The CDR3 covers 14 residues. The trim removed 1 base at V and 3 bases at J, leaving 0 bases unmatched. The CDR3 region is CASSLTGANEKLFF. In DNA form, the CDR3 reads TGCGCCAGCAGCTTGACAGGGGCTAATGAAAAACTGTTTTTT.

The chain links TRBV7-9 to TRBJ2-7, with a possible D match to TRBD1 (7 bases). The V and J ends lost 3 bases and 7 bases respectively, with 13 bases between them. The CDR3 is 13 residues long. Germline values: CDR1 SEHNR, CDR2 FQNEAQ (reference sequence). The CDR3 coding sequence is TGTGCCAGCAGCTTGGAGGGGGCGGGGGAGCAGTACTTC. As protein: CASSLEGAGEQYF.

This clone was observed a handful of times. The J gene is TRBJ2-3, the V gene TRBV29-1, with D perhaps TRBD1 (5 bases). Per germline, CDR1 SQVTM and CDR2 ANQGSEA. Between the trimmed V and J ends, which lost 6 bases and 3 bases, there was a span of 7 bases. There are 11 residues in the CDR3. This chain's CDR3 is CSVQGTDTQYF. The DNA of the CDR3 is TGCAGCGTGCAGGGTACAGATACGCAGTATTTT.

The rearrangement uses TRBV7-9 and TRBJ2-3; 8 positions agree with TRBD1. CDR1 is SEHNR and CDR2 is FQNEAQ in the germline V gene (reference sequence). The CDR3 is made up of 15 amino acids. V lost 3 bases to trimming and J lost 2 bases; unmatched junction nucleotides: 4. Here the CDR3 reads CASSFGQGHTDTQYF. The CDR3, as DNA: TGTGCCAGCAGCTTCGGACAGGGCCACACAGATACGCAGTATTTT.

The V and J genes are TRBV10-3 and TRBJ2-5; TRBD1 matches 9 bases. Looked up from germline, CDR1 is ENHRY and CDR2 is SYGVKD. Germline trimming cut 4 bases from V and 2 bases from J; bases unmatched to any gene: 8. The CDR3 is 16 amino acids. The CDR3 loop is CAISVSGTGLQETQYF. Written as DNA, the CDR3 is TGTGCCATCAGTGTTTCCGGGACAGGGTTACAAGAGACCCAGTACTTC.

The chain recombines TRBV6-1 with TRBJ1-4; D unresolved. The germline V and J ends were trimmed by 6 bases and 3 bases, with 5 bases remaining between them. Per the germline V gene, CDR1 is MNHNS and CDR2 is SASEGT. This CDR3 has 12 residues. The CDR3 DNA is TGTGCCAGCAGCCTAGCTAATGAAAAACTGTTTTTT. As protein: CASSLANEKLFF.

This chain links TRBV7-6 with TRBJ2-7, with 8 positions matching TRBD1. With 6 bases clipped from V and 5 bases from J, the junction kept 18 bases outside the gene matches. The germline CDR1 and CDR2 sequences are SGHVS and FNYEAQ. This CDR3 has 17 amino acids. The CDR3 loop is CASSSVDRGSRVDEQYF. CDR3 bases: TGTGCCAGCAGTTCGGTCGACAGGGGATCCAGGGTCGACGAGCAGTACTTC.

The rearrangement uses TRBV7-3 and TRBJ1-1, with a possible D match to TRBD1 (5 bases). The germline V and J ends were trimmed by 1 base and 2 bases, with 11 bases remaining between them. The CDR3 has 15 residues. The germline gives CDR1 SGHTA, CDR2 FQGTGA. This CDR3 is CASSLKPQGNTEAFF. CDR3 DNA: TGTGCCAGCAGCTTAAAACCGCAGGGCAACACTGAAGCTTTCTTT. Together with reference TRBV7-3 and TRBJ1-1, the CDR3 gives the full variable domain: GAGVSQTPSNKVTEKGKYVELRCDPISGHTALYWYRQSLGQGPEFLIYFQGTGAADDSGLPNDRFFAVRPEGSVSTLKIQRTERGDSAVYLCASSLKPQGNTEAFFGQGTRLTVV.

The chain is built from TRBV6-1 and TRBJ2-2, with a weak D call TRBD1 (6 bases). The CDR3 extends over 16 amino acids. The germline V gene encodes CDR1 MNHNS and CDR2 SASEGT. V dropped 2 bases and J dropped 4 bases, with 14 bases sitting between them. The CDR3 nucleotides read TGTGCCAGCAGTGAAATCAGGGGCTGGAGCACCGGGGAGCTGTTTTTT. Translated, it gives CASSEIRGWSTGELFF.

The chain couples TRBV5-1 to TRBJ2-2; TRBD2 matches 11 bases. The CDR3 extends over 17 amino acids. V dropped 3 bases and J dropped 4; count of bases not matched to a gene: 8. Germline V gene data show CDR1 as SGHRS and CDR2 as YFSETQ. The CDR3 here is CASSWPLAGGSTGELFF. CDR3 DNA: TGCGCCAGCAGCTGGCCCCTAGCGGGGGGATCCACCGGGGAGCTGTTTTTT.